These 9 T cell receptor beta chains share one sample of origin, sequenced in a study of blood T cell repertoires in COVID-19. Clones were read by immunoSEQ multiplex PCR, and TCRdb kept only the in-frame ones, dropping some. The table shows tens of thousands of clones, with just over 85% occurring only once. The sample comprised peripheral blood. The origin of the receptors is a man between 50 and 59 years old with active COVID-19.

The V gene is TRBV21-1, the J gene TRBJ1-1; TRBD1 is the table's D call, not checked against the DNA. TRBV21-1 constitutes a pseudogene. This CDR3 region has 18 residues. This CDR3 reads CASKRYTGPSHKNTEAFF. The CDR3 DNA reads TGTGCCAGCAAAAGGTATACAGGGCCGAGCCACAAAAACACTGAAGCTTTCTTT.

J is TRBJ1-1 and V is TRBV5-1; TRBD1 aligns across 10 bases. The CDR3 sequence is 15 residues long. CDR1 is SGHRS, CDR2 YFSETQ, per germline. The V and J ends lost 4 bases and 0 bases, in that order; junction bases with no gene match: 3. In nucleotides, the CDR3 is TGCGCCAGCAGCAGGACAGGGGGTGTGAACACTGAAGCTTTCTTT. This sequence encodes CASSRTGGVNTEAFF.

The chain has TRBV5-1 and TRBJ2-3, with 8 bases lining up with TRBD2. The CDR3 length is 15 residues. The V segment lost 5 bases and the J segment 5 bases; nucleotides outside the gene matches: 10. Per the germline V gene, CDR1 is SGHRS and CDR2 is YFSETQ. This CDR3 reads CASRVAGGGRDTQYF. The DNA of the CDR3 is TGCGCCAGCAGGGTAGCCGGGGGGGGCCGAGATACGCAGTATTTT.

The V call is TRBV30, the J call TRBJ2-1; TRBD2 matches at 14 bases. The CDR3 is 13 amino acids. V shed 3 bases, J shed 12 bases, and the junction held 4 bases outside the gene matches. Germline CDR1 GTSNPN, CDR2 SVGIG (reference sequence). As DNA, the CDR3 is TGTGCCTGGAGAGGGACTAGCGGGAGTAGGCAGTTCTTC. This translates into CAWRGTSGSRQFF.

The chain joins TRBV7-8 to TRBJ2-1; 7 nucleotides align to TRBD2. This CDR3 has 19 residues. Germline V gene lookup returns CDR1 SGHVS and CDR2 FQNEAQ. The V gene end was trimmed by 1 base and the J gene end by 3 bases; junction bases not matched to a gene: 15. The CDR3 nucleotides read TGTGCCAGCAGCTTAGGTGTATATTTTGGACTAGACGTCTACAATGAGCAGTTCTTC. Protein: CASSLGVYFGLDVYNEQFF.

This chain connects TRBV12-3 or TRBV12-4 to TRBJ1-2, with 9 bases identical to TRBD1. The CDR3 is made up of 13 amino acids. V trimming: 6 bases; J trimming: 8 bases; junction bases outside the gene matches: 7. The CDR3 is CASRPDRGEGYTF. In DNA, the CDR3 is TGTGCCAGCAGACCGGACAGGGGTGAGGGCTACACCTTC.

The chain couples TRBV2 to TRBJ2-7; 9 bases are a match to TRBD2. The CDR3 consists of 15 residues. The trim removed 0 bases at V and 0 bases at J, leaving 0 bases unmatched. From germline, CDR1 is SNHLY and CDR2 FYNNEI. The CDR3 DNA is TGTGCCAGCAGTGAAGCTAGCGGGAGCTCCTACGAGCAGTACTTC. Protein sequence: CASSEASGSSYEQYF.

The V call is TRBV19, the J call TRBJ2-3; 7 nucleotides agree with TRBD1. The CDR3 runs to 14 residues. Trimming cost V 4 bases and J 5 bases; bases outside gene matches: 6. Germline CDR1 and CDR2: LNHDA and SQIVND (reference sequence). The CDR3 here is CASSNGQAVDTQYF. Here the CDR3 DNA reads TGTGCCAGTAGTAACGGACAGGCGGTAGATACGCAGTATTTT.

CDR3 bases: TGCATCCTACCGGCCGGGGACAGGGGGCAAGATACGCAGTATTTT. As protein: CILPAGDRGQDTQYF. The rearrangement links TRBV29-1 to TRBJ2-3, with 12 bases aligning to TRBD1. Germline CDR1 reads SQVTM; CDR2 reads ANQGSEA. This CDR3 region has 15 residues.